These T cell receptor beta chains were read from a single sample in a study of technical replicates of blood from several donors. Measured with immunoSEQ multiplex PCR; TCRdb has only the in-frame clones, and not every one. The sample has about 80,000 clones, under 99% seen once; the top ten hold over 0.2%. Sequencing was performed on T cells isolated from PBMCs. Receptor source: a human donor in good health. CDR3s include the opening cysteine and the closing phenylalanine or tryptophan. D genes are given only for firm matches. Clone size is stated in some rows and not others, as once, few, many or a class when expanded.

D gene: NA
V gene: TRBV2
J gene: TRBJ2-6
clone size: NA
CDR3 protein: CASSEGLGVPSANVLTF
CDR3 DNA: TGTGCCAGCAGTGAAGGGTTAGGCGTCCCTAGTGCCAACGTCCTGACTTTC

D gene: TRBD1
V gene: TRBV15
J gene: TRBJ2-7
clone size: NA
CDR3 protein: CATSRDRDYEQYF
CDR3 DNA: TGTGCCACCAGCAGGGACAGGGACTACGAGCAGTACTTC

D gene: TRBD2
V gene: TRBV28
J gene: TRBJ2-5
clone size: NA
CDR3 protein: CASSLWEIAGAQETQYF
CDR3 DNA: TGTGCCAGCAGTTTATGGGAAATAGCGGGAGCCCAAGAGACCCAGTACTTC

D gene: NA
V gene: TRBV4-3
J gene: TRBJ2-7
clone size: NA
CDR3 protein: CASSQDSGVRRGEQYF
CDR3 DNA: TGCGCCAGCAGCCAAGATTCCGGGGTAAGAAGAGGCGAGCAGTACTTC

D gene: TRBD1
V gene: TRBV5-1
J gene: TRBJ2-7
clone size: NA
CDR3 protein: CASSLEGASYEQYF
CDR3 DNA: TGCGCCAGCAGCTTGGAGGGGGCATCCTACGAGCAGTACTTC

D gene: TRBD2
V gene: TRBV7-8
J gene: TRBJ2-2
clone size: NA
CDR3 protein: CASSWRAGGHTGELFF
CDR3 DNA: TGTGCCAGCAGCTGGCGGGCGGGAGGGCACACCGGGGAGCTGTTTTTT

D gene: TRBD2
V gene: TRBV6-5
J gene: TRBJ2-3
clone size: NA
CDR3 protein: CASSYSSGSFTDTQYF
CDR3 DNA: TGTGCCAGCAGTTACTCCAGCGGGAGTTTCACAGATACGCAGTATTTT

D gene: NA
V gene: TRBV29-1
J gene: TRBJ2-3
clone size: NA
CDR3 protein: CSVEGGPLGTDTQYF
CDR3 DNA: TGCAGCGTTGAAGGGGGCCCGCTGGGCACAGATACGCAGTATTTT

D gene: TRBD1
V gene: TRBV19
J gene: TRBJ1-5
clone size: NA
CDR3 protein: CASSIEGQGAYNQPQHF
CDR3 DNA: TGTGCCAGTAGTATAGAAGGACAGGGGGCCTACAATCAGCCCCAGCATTTT

D gene: NA
V gene: TRBV5-1
J gene: TRBJ2-7
clone size: once
CDR3 protein: CASSQEISSYEQYF
CDR3 DNA: TGCGCCAGCAGCCAAGAGATTTCCTCCTACGAGCAGTACTTC

D gene: NA
V gene: TRBV6-4
J gene: TRBJ2-2
clone size: NA
CDR3 protein: CASSDSDTGELFF
CDR3 DNA: TGTGCCAGCAGTGACAGCGACACCGGGGAGCTGTTTTTT

D gene: NA
V gene: TRBV2
J gene: TRBJ1-2
clone size: NA
CDR3 protein: CASRIQVIYGYTF
CDR3 DNA: TGTGCCAGCAGGATCCAGGTTATCTATGGCTACACCTTC

D gene: NA
V gene: TRBV25-1
J gene: TRBJ2-3
clone size: NA
CDR3 protein: CASLTDTQYF
CDR3 DNA: TGTGCCAGCCTCACAGATACGCAGTATTTT

D gene: TRBD1
V gene: TRBV5-6
J gene: TRBJ1-4
clone size: NA
CDR3 protein: CASSPRTGGCEKLFF
CDR3 DNA: TGTGCCAGCAGCCCAAGGACAGGGGGCTGTGAAAAACTGTTTTTT

D gene: NA
V gene: TRBV19
J gene: TRBJ1-3
clone size: once
CDR3 protein: CASSIPGNTIYF
CDR3 DNA: TGTGCCAGTAGTATACCGGGAAACACCATATATTTT

D gene: TRBD2
V gene: TRBV7-3
J gene: TRBJ2-5
clone size: NA
CDR3 protein: CASSLTGPQRELQETQYF
CDR3 DNA: TGTGCCAGCAGCTTAACAGGTCCTCAGCGGGAACTACAAGAGACCCAGTACTTC

D gene: TRBD1
V gene: TRBV9
J gene: TRBJ2-7
clone size: NA
CDR3 protein: CASSPGTGGGYEQYF
CDR3 DNA: TGTGCCAGCAGCCCAGGGACAGGGGGAGGGTACGAGCAGTACTTC

D gene: NA
V gene: TRBV9
J gene: TRBJ2-3
clone size: NA
CDR3 protein: CASSEGADTQYF
CDR3 DNA: TGTGCCAGCAGCGAAGGGGCGGATACGCAGTATTTT

D gene: TRBD2
V gene: TRBV11-2
J gene: TRBJ2-2
clone size: NA
CDR3 protein: CASSFSGTPTGELFF
CDR3 DNA: TGTGCCAGCAGCTTTAGCGGGACCCCCACCGGGGAGCTGTTTTTT

D gene: TRBD2
V gene: TRBV4-2
J gene: TRBJ2-1
clone size: NA
CDR3 protein: CASSQPPGLADRDEQFF
CDR3 DNA: TGTGCCAGCAGCCAACCCCCGGGACTAGCGGATAGAGATGAGCAGTTCTTC

D gene: NA
V gene: TRBV7-9
J gene: TRBJ2-3
clone size: NA
CDR3 protein: CASSRMTGSDTQYF
CDR3 DNA: TGTGCCAGCAGCCGAATGACAGGCTCAGATACGCAGTATTTT

D gene: NA
V gene: TRBV7-3
J gene: TRBJ2-7
clone size: NA
CDR3 protein: CASSLEAGLDYEQYF
CDR3 DNA: TGTGCCAGCAGCTTAGAGGCAGGGCTAGACTACGAGCAGTACTTC

D gene: TRBD1
V gene: TRBV19
J gene: TRBJ1-5
clone size: NA
CDR3 protein: CASSIALTGATQPQHF
CDR3 DNA: TGTGCCAGTAGTATAGCCCTAACAGGGGCTACTCAGCCCCAGCATTTT

D gene: NA
V gene: TRBV28
J gene: TRBJ1-1
clone size: NA
CDR3 protein: CASSFRYTEAFF
CDR3 DNA: TGTGCCAGCAGTTTCCGGTACACTGAAGCTTTCTTT

D gene: NA
V gene: TRBV6-6
J gene: TRBJ2-1
clone size: NA
CDR3 protein: CASSLQGNEQFF
CDR3 DNA: TGTGCCAGCAGTCTCCAGGGCAATGAGCAGTTCTTC

D gene: TRBD2
V gene: TRBV6-5
J gene: TRBJ2-7
clone size: NA
CDR3 protein: CASSYGLAGFSEQYF
CDR3 DNA: TGTGCCAGCAGTTACGGGTTAGCGGGGTTCAGCGAGCAGTACTTC

D gene: TRBD2
V gene: TRBV6-5
J gene: TRBJ2-7
clone size: once
CDR3 protein: CASSYSWGGLGYEQYF
CDR3 DNA: TGTGCCAGCAGTTACTCTTGGGGGGGACTCGGCTACGAGCAGTACTTC

D gene: NA
V gene: TRBV28
J gene: TRBJ2-3
clone size: NA
CDR3 protein: CASSLFFLPLDTQYF
CDR3 DNA: TGTGCCAGCAGTTTATTTTTTCTTCCGTTGGATACGCAGTATTTT

D gene: TRBD1
V gene: TRBV7-9
J gene: TRBJ2-2
clone size: NA
CDR3 protein: CASSQGEALAGELFF
CDR3 DNA: TGTGCCAGCAGCCAGGGGGAAGCCCTGGCCGGGGAGCTGTTTTTT

D gene: NA
V gene: TRBV4-3
J gene: TRBJ1-2
clone size: once
CDR3 protein: CASSQERFWLTHGYTF
CDR3 DNA: TGCGCCAGCAGCCAAGAAAGATTTTGGCTCACCCATGGCTACACCTTC

D gene: TRBD2
V gene: TRBV11-2
J gene: TRBJ2-7
clone size: NA
CDR3 protein: CASSFERGNSYEQYF
CDR3 DNA: TGTGCCAGCAGCTTTGAGCGGGGGAACTCCTACGAGCAGTACTTC

D gene: NA
V gene: TRBV7-8
J gene: TRBJ1-5
clone size: NA
CDR3 protein: CASSLASFEVNQPQHF
CDR3 DNA: TGTGCCAGCAGCTTAGCGTCGTTTGAGGTCAATCAGCCCCAGCATTTT

D gene: NA
V gene: TRBV6-5
J gene: TRBJ1-1
clone size: NA
CDR3 protein: CASSSLDRGVYTEAFF
CDR3 DNA: TGTGCCAGCAGTTCCCTAGACCGGGGAGTATACACTGAAGCTTTCTTT

D gene: NA
V gene: TRBV5-5
J gene: TRBJ1-5
clone size: NA
CDR3 protein: CASSSSLGNQPQHF
CDR3 DNA: TGTGCCAGCAGCTCAAGCCTTGGTAATCAGCCCCAGCATTTT

D gene: TRBD1
V gene: TRBV19
J gene: TRBJ1-2
clone size: NA
CDR3 protein: CASSPGQGLHGYTF
CDR3 DNA: TGTGCCAGTAGTCCGGGACAGGGTTTGCACGGCTACACCTTC

D gene: TRBD1
V gene: TRBV7-9
J gene: TRBJ1-1
clone size: NA
CDR3 protein: CASRPTGTVGLRTEAFF
CDR3 DNA: TGTGCCAGCAGGCCGACCGGGACAGTGGGTTTAAGAACTGAAGCTTTCTTT

D gene: NA
V gene: TRBV28
J gene: TRBJ2-7
clone size: NA
CDR3 protein: CASTSLTGEQYF
CDR3 DNA: TGTGCCAGCACCTCACTCACGGGGGAGCAGTACTTC

D gene: TRBD2
V gene: TRBV27
J gene: TRBJ2-2
clone size: NA
CDR3 protein: CASSLTSGNTGELFF
CDR3 DNA: TGTGCCAGCAGTCTCACTAGCGGCAACACCGGGGAGCTGTTTTTT

D gene: NA
V gene: TRBV6-6
J gene: TRBJ2-5
clone size: NA
CDR3 protein: CASSYAPPSGETQYF
CDR3 DNA: TGTGCCAGCAGTTATGCCCCCCCCTCAGGGGAGACCCAGTACTTC

D gene: NA
V gene: TRBV30
J gene: TRBJ1-1
clone size: NA
CDR3 protein: CAWRFDRNTEAFF
CDR3 DNA: TGTGCCTGGAGATTCGACAGAAACACTGAAGCTTTCTTT

D gene: TRBD1
V gene: TRBV6-5
J gene: TRBJ2-3
clone size: NA
CDR3 protein: CASRDGQGRVDTQYF
CDR3 DNA: TGTGCCAGCAGAGACGGACAGGGGCGGGTTGATACGCAGTATTTT

D gene: NA
V gene: TRBV29-1
J gene: TRBJ1-2
clone size: NA
CDR3 protein: CSVEAGAPYGYTF
CDR3 DNA: TGCAGCGTTGAGGCCGGAGCCCCCTATGGCTACACCTTC

D gene: TRBD1
V gene: TRBV29-1
J gene: TRBJ1-2
clone size: NA
CDR3 protein: CSATDRGYGYTF
CDR3 DNA: TGCAGCGCAACCGACAGGGGCTATGGCTACACCTTC

D gene: NA
V gene: TRBV6-5
J gene: TRBJ1-4
clone size: NA
CDR3 protein: CASSYRRTATNEKLFF
CDR3 DNA: TGTGCCAGCAGTTATAGGAGGACAGCAACTAATGAAAAACTGTTTTTT

D gene: NA
V gene: TRBV7-9
J gene: TRBJ2-3
clone size: NA
CDR3 protein: CASSFPGDTQYF
CDR3 DNA: TGTGCCAGCAGCTTTCCAGGCGATACGCAGTATTTT

D gene: NA
V gene: TRBV6-6
J gene: TRBJ2-5
clone size: NA
CDR3 protein: CASSYSIGLETQYF
CDR3 DNA: TGTGCCAGCAGTTACTCTATTGGACTAGAGACCCAGTACTTC